The 26 T cell receptor beta chains below come from one sample, sequenced in a study of T cell changes during pregnancy in multiple sclerosis. Clones were sequenced by immunoSEQ multiplex PCR, and TCRdb holds only the in-frame ones, with some missing. The table records 100,000 to 110,000 clones, 80% to 95% of them present only once. Source: peripheral blood, taken after pregnancy. These receptors were taken from a female donor with multiple sclerosis, enrolled in a pregnancy study.

V is TRBV5-1 and J is TRBJ1-2, with 12 bases identical to TRBD1. V was clipped by 4 bases and J by 6 bases; unmatched bases: 4. This CDR3 is built from 14 residues. Germline V gene data show CDR1 as SGHRS and CDR2 as YFSETQ. The DNA for the CDR3 is TGCGCCAGCAGCGGCGGGACAGGGGGCAATGGCTACACCTTC. It translates to CASSGGTGGNGYTF.

Only one count was recorded for this clone. The chain employs TRBV9 and TRBJ2-2, with 13 bases that match TRBD2. Germline CDR1 is SGDLS and CDR2 is YYNGEE. The V gene end was trimmed by 0 bases and the J gene end by 6 bases; junction bases not matched to a gene: 5. CDR3 length: 17 residues. In DNA form, the CDR3 reads TGTGCCAGCAGCGTAGCTACGGGACTAGCGGGACCCGGGGAGCTGTTTTTT. It translates to CASSVATGLAGPGELFF.

The chain has TRBV19 and TRBJ2-7, with unresolved D. Germline V gene data show CDR1 as LNHDA and CDR2 as SQIVND (reference sequence). This CDR3 contains 14 residues. The V end lost 5 bases, the J end lost 0 bases, and 11 bases lay between the germline ends. The CDR3 protein is CASSGQSTSYEQYF. The CDR3 coding sequence is TGTGCCAGTAGTGGGCAGAGCACCTCCTACGAGCAGTACTTC.

The CDR3 loop is CASSFTSSIYEQYF. The CDR3 DNA is TGTGCCAGCAGCTTTACTAGTTCCATCTACGAGCAGTACTTC. The rearrangement links TRBV7-9 to TRBJ2-7; D possibly corresponds to TRBD2 (5 bases). This CDR3 contains 14 residues. Germline values: CDR1 SEHNR, CDR2 FQNEAQ (reference sequence). V lost 3 bases and J 3 bases, leaving 12 bases between the germline ends.

The chain joins TRBV7-8 to TRBJ2-1, with D tentatively TRBD2 (5 bases). The V and J ends lost 4 bases and 10 bases respectively, with 17 bases between them. The CDR3 loop spans 14 amino acids. Germline lookup yields CDR1 SGHVS and CDR2 FQNEAQ. The CDR3 nucleotides are TGTGCCAGCAGCTCCAAGACTGTGACGGGGGAGCAGTTCTTC. Amino acid sequence: CASSSKTVTGEQFF. Using reference TRBV7-8 and TRBJ2-1 for the parts outside the CDR3, the full variable domain is GAGVSQSPRYKVAKRGQDVALRCDPISGHVSLFWYQQALGQGPEFLTYFQNEAQLDKSGLPSDRFFAERPEGSVSTLKIQRTQQEDSAVYLCASSSKTVTGEQFFGPGTRLTVL.

The V call is TRBV25-1, the J call TRBJ1-6; weak D call: TRBD1 (5 bases). The CDR3 is 14 residues long. CDR1 and CDR2 from the germline V gene are MGHDK and SYGVNS. Trimming took off 4 bases at V and 5 bases at J, with 9 bases between the two ends. CDR3 region: CASSVSQDNSPLHF. Here the CDR3 DNA reads TGTGCCAGCAGTGTCTCACAGGATAATTCACCCCTCCACTTT.

The rearrangement links TRBV4-1 to TRBJ1-2; a possible D gene is TRBD1 (6 bases). V lost 0 bases, J lost 4 bases, and 15 bases lay in between. CDR3 length: 16 residues. Germline-derived CDR1 and CDR2 are MGHRA and YSYEKL. The CDR3 reads CASSQDPDSRRYGYTF. Written as DNA, the CDR3 is TGCGCCAGCAGCCAAGACCCGGACAGCAGACGCTATGGCTACACCTTC.

J is TRBJ2-2 and V is TRBV18; D is possibly TRBD1 (6 bases). Per germline, CDR1 KGHSH and CDR2 LQKENI. CDR3 size: 16 residues. Trimming shortened V by 1 base and J by 3 bases, and 12 bases separated the two germline ends. CDR3 loop: CASSPQQQGYTGELFF. In nucleotides, the CDR3 is TGTGCCAGCTCACCACAACAACAGGGCTACACCGGGGAGCTGTTTTTT.

The genes are TRBV7-2 and TRBJ2-1; TRBD2 agrees at 11 bases. Germline V CDR1 and CDR2: SGHTA, FQGNSA. The length of the CDR3 is 18 residues. Germline trimming cut 5 bases from V and 1 base from J; bases unmatched to any gene: 10. CDR3 protein: CASSNELAGAISYNEQFF. The CDR3 region has the DNA TGTGCCAGCAGCAACGAACTAGCGGGGGCGATATCCTACAATGAGCAGTTCTTC. Together with reference TRBV7-2 and TRBJ2-1, the CDR3 gives the full variable domain: GAGVSQSPSNKVTEKGKDVELRCDPISGHTALYWYRQSLGQGLEFLIYFQGNSAPDKSGLPSDRFSAERTGGSVSTLTIQRTQQEDSAVYLCASSNELAGAISYNEQFFGPGTRLTVL.

The chain links TRBV28 to TRBJ1-2, with 8 bases matching TRBD1. V shed 8 bases and J 5 bases; nucleotides not matched to a gene: 16. This CDR3 is 16 amino acids long. Germline CDR1 reads MDHEN; CDR2 reads SYDVKM. CDR3 residues: CASCRQGRTPGYGYTF. DNA for the CDR3: TGTGCCAGCTGCAGACAGGGGCGGACCCCCGGGTATGGCTACACCTTC.

The chain links TRBV18 to TRBJ2-2; the D gene is possibly TRBD2 (6 bases). The CDR3 has 17 amino acids. Trimming removed 3 bases at V and 7 bases at J, with 21 bases between. Germline V lookup: CDR1 KGHSH, CDR2 LQKENI. Here the CDR3 reads CASSPLPLGGDFGELFF. CDR3 DNA: TGTGCCAGCTCACCGCTACCTCTAGGCGGGGATTTCGGGGAGCTGTTTTTT.

The chain has TRBV7-9 and TRBJ1-6; 8 nucleotides agree with TRBD1. This CDR3 region has 17 residues. Germline CDR1 is SEHNR and CDR2 is FQNEAQ (reference sequence). V shed 6 bases and J 2 bases; nucleotides not matched to a gene: 9. Here the CDR3 reads CASSSRQGSTYNSPLHF. DNA of the CDR3: TGTGCCAGCAGTTCTCGACAGGGGTCTACCTATAATTCACCCCTCCACTTT. Full variable domain (outside the CDR3, taken from reference TRBV7-9 and TRBJ1-6): DTGVSQNPRHKITKRGQNVTFRCDPISEHNRLYWYRQTLGQGPEFLTYFQNEAQLEKSRLLSDRFSAERPKGSFSTLEIQRTEQGDSAMYLCASSSRQGSTYNSPLHFGNGTRLTVT.

The chain is built from TRBV6-5 and TRBJ1-1; the match to TRBD1 covers 7 bases. The V gene's germline CDR1 is MNHEY and CDR2 SVGAGI. CDR3 length equals 14 residues. J gave up 1 base and V 2 bases, and 1 base lay outside the gene matches. CDR3 in DNA: TGTGCCAGCAGTTACGGGACAGCGAACACTGAAGCTTTCTTT. Its translation is CASSYGTANTEAFF.

As concerns this clone: The CDR3 carries no conserved terminal phenylalanine or tryptophan, so it likely arises from a read error. The limits of the CDR3 on the DNA are not certain, so only TCRdb's listed CDR3 is given. This chain joins TRBV20-1 and TRBJ1-2; the table's TRBD1 call for D was not verified on the DNA. 11 amino acids form the CDR3, both terminal residues included. Germline-derived CDR1 and CDR2 are DFQATT and SNEGSKA (reference sequence). CDR3 sequence reads: CSARAPGRPLP.

This sequence joins TRBV6-5 and TRBJ2-2, with 9 bases aligning to TRBD1. Germline CDR1 and CDR2: MNHEY and SVGAGI. The CDR3 contains 15 residues. V gave up 5 bases and J gave up 5 bases; unmatched junction bases: 6. CDR3 bases: TGTGCCAGCAGTCGGGACAGGGAGGGGACCGGGGAGCTGTTTTTT. This gives the protein CASSRDREGTGELFF.

The chain has TRBV7-9 and TRBJ1-3; TRBD1 aligns across 7 bases. This CDR3 is 15 amino acids long. The junction had 3 bases not matched to a gene; V was cut back by 2 bases and J by 2 bases. Per the germline V gene, CDR1 is SEHNR and CDR2 is FQNEAQ (reference sequence). The chain's CDR3 is CASSLRDRAGNTIYF. CDR3 nucleotides: TGTGCCAGCAGCTTACGGGACAGAGCTGGAAACACCATATATTTT.

The chain is built from TRBV6-1 and TRBJ2-7, with TRBD1 as a possible D gene (6 bases). V lost 6 bases and J lost 2, with 8 bases in between. The CDR3 extends over 12 amino acids. CDR1 and CDR2 (germline): MNHNS, SASEGT. The DNA of the CDR3 is TGTGCCAGCAGCCGGACAGCCTACGAGCAGTACTTC. Translated, it gives CASSRTAYEQYF.

This rearrangement joins TRBV28 to TRBJ1-1, with D unresolved. Trimming shortened V by 5 bases and J by 0 bases, and 13 bases separated the two germline ends. CDR1 and CDR2 from the germline V gene are MDHEN and SYDVKM. The CDR3 spans 15 residues. CDR3 sequence: CASSLGLKMNTEAFF. The CDR3, as DNA: TGTGCCAGCAGTCTCGGACTCAAAATGAACACTGAAGCTTTCTTT.

The V gene is TRBV19, the J gene TRBJ1-6; 7 nucleotides match TRBD1. The CDR3 contains 14 residues. V was clipped by 4 bases and J by 7 bases; unmatched bases: 4. CDR1 is LNHDA, CDR2 SQIVND, per germline (reference sequence). CDR3 nucleotide sequence: TGTGCCAGTAGTACCTCGGGACAGAATTCACCCCTCCACTTT. Encoded protein: CASSTSGQNSPLHF.

V usage is TRBV5-1 and J usage is TRBJ2-1, with unresolved D. The V gene's germline CDR1 is SGHRS and CDR2 YFSETQ. V was cut by 0 bases and J by 3 bases, with 10 bases left in between. The CDR3 totals 15 residues. CDR3 protein: CASSLAAVIYNEQFF. DNA for the CDR3: TGCGCCAGCAGCTTGGCCGCGGTTATCTACAATGAGCAGTTCTTC.

J is TRBJ1-1 and V is TRBV9; the match to TRBD1 covers 8 bases. This CDR3 contains 16 residues. Looked up from germline, CDR1 is SGDLS and CDR2 is YYNGEE. The ends lost 1 base at V and 5 bases at J; junction bases unmatched: 10. The CDR3 sequence is CASSVNPSRGQTEAFF. Here the CDR3 DNA reads TGTGCCAGCAGCGTAAACCCAAGCAGGGGGCAAACTGAAGCTTTCTTT.

The V call is TRBV5-1, the J call TRBJ2-1, with 9 bases matching TRBD2. V shed 4 bases, J shed 9 bases, and the junction held 5 bases outside the gene matches. The CDR3 is 13 amino acids. Germline V lookup: CDR1 SGHRS, CDR2 YFSETQ. The CDR3 here is CASSPLTSGEQFF. The CDR3, as DNA: TGCGCCAGCAGCCCCTTGACTAGCGGTGAGCAGTTCTTC.

V gene TRBV6-4 combines with J gene TRBJ2-2; 8 bases are shared with TRBD1. Germline V CDR1 and CDR2: MRHNA, SNTAGT. The CDR3 sequence is 15 residues long. The J segment lost 6 bases and the V segment lost 5 bases, leaving 8 bases of the junction unmatched. Here the CDR3 DNA reads TGTGCCAGCAGTCCATCAGGGGGCTCGGCCGGGGAGCTGTTTTTT. This sequence encodes CASSPSGGSAGELFF.

The chain has TRBV7-2 and TRBJ1-1; 8 bases fit TRBD1. V dropped 5 bases and J dropped 1; count of bases not matched to a gene: 3. CDR3 size: 14 residues. Germline V gives CDR1 SGHTA, CDR2 FQGNSA. The CDR3 here is CASSPGQGNTEAFF. The CDR3 DNA reads TGTGCCAGCAGCCCAGGACAGGGGAACACTGAAGCTTTCTTT.

This sequence joins TRBV9 and TRBJ2-5, with 9 bases lining up with TRBD2. The CDR3 runs 14 residues. The germline CDR1 and CDR2 sequences are SGDLS and YYNGEE. V gave up 4 bases and J gave up 5 bases; unmatched junction bases: 6. As DNA, the CDR3 is TGTGCCAGCAGCCCACGGCTAGCGGGGGAGACCCAGTACTTC. It codes for CASSPRLAGETQYF.

This clone was observed once. The chain employs TRBV13 and TRBJ2-1; 9 bases map to TRBD2. V dropped 3 bases and J dropped 5; count of bases not matched to a gene: 14. CDR1 and CDR2 (germline): PRHDT, FYEKMQ (reference sequence). This CDR3 contains 18 residues. The CDR3 is CASSFGLQAGGRNNEQFF. CDR3 in DNA: TGTGCCAGCAGCTTTGGGTTACAGGCGGGGGGGAGAAACAATGAGCAGTTCTTC. The full variable domain, its missing parts supplied by reference TRBV13 and TRBJ2-1, is AAGVIQSPRHLIKEKRETATLKCYPIPRHDTVYWYQQGPGQDPQFLISFYEKMQSDKGSIPDRFSAQQFSDYHSELNMSSLELGDSALYFCASSFGLQAGGRNNEQFFGPGTRLTVL.